The next 15 T cell receptor beta chains were all read from a single sample in a study of blood T cell repertoires in COVID-19. Assay: immunoSEQ multiplex PCR; the TCRdb copy retains only in-frame clones and omits some. The sample yields approximately 240,000 clones, about four fifths seen once. Input material: peripheral blood. The origin of the receptors is a woman aged 25 to 39 who had recovered from COVID-19.

This sequence joins TRBV6-6 and TRBJ2-1, with D tentatively TRBD1 (7 bases). The V gene lost 6 bases and the J gene lost 3 bases, with 18 bases spanning the gap. The CDR3 runs to 16 residues. Germline V gene sequence: CDR1 MNHNY, CDR2 SVGAGI (reference sequence). The CDR3 protein is CASRGRGTEGYNEQFF. The CDR3 region has the DNA TGTGCCAGCAGGGGTCGGGGGACAGAGGGCTACAATGAGCAGTTCTTC.

The chain is built from TRBV11-2 and TRBJ2-2, with TRBD1 matching over 8 bases. The J segment lost 4 bases and the V segment lost 1 base, leaving 8 bases of the junction unmatched. From germline, CDR1 is SGHAT and CDR2 FQNNGV. The length of the CDR3 is 17 residues. The DNA of the CDR3 is TGTGCCAGCAGCTTAGGTCGACAGGGGAAGATCACCGGGGAGCTGTTTTTT. It encodes CASSLGRQGKITGELFF.

The chain recombines TRBV2 with TRBJ1-2; D is possibly TRBD1 (6 bases). Trimming removed 5 bases at V and 6 bases at J, with 19 bases between. CDR1 is SNHLY and CDR2 is FYNNEI in the germline V gene. The CDR3 loop spans 15 amino acids. The CDR3 is CASSLYRTAADGYTF. CDR3 nucleotides: TGTGCCAGCAGTTTATATCGGACAGCTGCTGATGGCTACACCTTC.

The rearrangement uses TRBV9 and TRBJ1-3; D perhaps matches TRBD1 (5 bases). Trimming pared 0 bases from V and 4 bases from J, leaving 8 bases between. The CDR3 is 14 residues long. Germline-derived CDR1 and CDR2 are SGDLS and YYNGEE. The DNA of the CDR3 is TGTGCCAGCAGCGTAGAGGGGTCAGGAAACACCATATATTTT. Translating gives CASSVEGSGNTIYF. Full variable domain (remainder filled in from reference TRBV9 and TRBJ1-3): DSGVTQTPKHLITATGQRVTLRCSPRSGDLSVYWYQQSLDQGLQFLIQYYNGEERAKGNILERFSAQQFPDLHSELNLSSLELGDSALYFCASSVEGSGNTIYFGEGSWLTVV.

The V gene is TRBV19, the J gene TRBJ2-1; 9 nucleotides line up with TRBD2. With 7 bases clipped from V and 10 bases from J, the junction kept 20 bases outside the gene matches. Germline values: CDR1 LNHDA, CDR2 SQIVND (reference sequence). The CDR3 is 17 amino acids. The CDR3 loop is CASTRGEGALSGREQFF. The CDR3 DNA reads TGTGCCAGTACCCGGGGGGAGGGGGCGTTGAGCGGGAGGGAGCAGTTCTTC. The complete variable domain, with remaining parts taken from reference TRBV19 and TRBJ2-1, reads DGGITQSPKYLFRKEGQNVTLSCEQNLNHDAMYWYRQDPGQGLRLIYYSQIVNDFQKGDIAEGYSVSREKKESFPLTVTSAQKNPTAFYLCASTRGEGALSGREQFFGPGTRLTVL.

The rearrangement links TRBV11-3 to TRBJ2-1, with 8 nucleotides matching TRBD1. Germline CDR1 reads SGHNT; CDR2 reads YENEEA. This CDR3 has 12 residues. V was pared by 5 bases and J by 8 bases, with 2 bases of the junction left unmatched. The DNA of the CDR3 is TGTGCCAGCAGCCAGACAGGGGATGAGCAGTTCTTC. Translating it yields CASSQTGDEQFF.

This rearrangement joins TRBV6-5 to TRBJ2-3; weak D call: TRBD2 (5 bases). The CDR3 contains 14 residues. The germline V and J ends were trimmed by 5 bases and 3 bases, with 12 bases remaining between them. Per the germline V gene, CDR1 is MNHEY and CDR2 is SVGAGI. CDR3 region: CASSHRDVTDTQYF. The CDR3 DNA is TGTGCCAGCAGTCACCGGGATGTAACAGATACGCAGTATTTT.

This clone has just a few counts. The chain couples TRBV10-3 to TRBJ2-3; a weak D match, TRBD2 (6 bases). CDR1 and CDR2 (germline): ENHRY, SYGVKD. The CDR3 length is 17 residues. The V end was cut by 7 bases, the J end by 3 bases, with 23 bases between. CDR3 in amino acids: CAIKERPTRTGTDTQYF. CDR3 DNA: TGTGCCATCAAAGAGAGACCGACTAGGACCGGGACAGATACGCAGTATTTT.

This sequence joins TRBV7-6 and TRBJ2-7; 12 nucleotides align to TRBD1. J lost 6 bases, V lost 2 bases, and 11 bases had no gene match. Germline V gene sequence: CDR1 SGHVS, CDR2 FNYEAQ. The CDR3 sequence is 17 residues long. The CDR3 reads CASSLRWGQGAFSEQYF. Here the CDR3 DNA reads TGTGCCAGCAGCTTAAGGTGGGGACAGGGGGCTTTCAGCGAGCAGTACTTC.

This clone was observed a single time. V gene TRBV19 combines with J gene TRBJ2-1; the match to TRBD2 covers 10 bases. V trimming: 8 bases; J trimming: 4 bases; junction bases outside the gene matches: 8. The length of the CDR3 is 15 residues. Germline assignment: CDR1 LNHDA and CDR2 SQIVND (reference sequence). DNA of the CDR3: TGTGCCAGTTCTAGCGGGAGAATAGGGTACAATGAGCAGTTCTTC. Translation gives CASSSGRIGYNEQFF.

This clone appeared a single time. The V and J genes are TRBV6-5 and TRBJ1-3, with D maybe TRBD1 (6 bases). CDR3 length equals 15 residues. Germline CDR1 MNHEY, CDR2 SVGAGI. V was clipped by 10 bases and J by 4 bases, with 20 bases between them. DNA for the CDR3: TGTGCCATCATGGAGACAGGAGAAGCCGGAAACACCATATATTTT. This sequence encodes CAIMETGEAGNTIYF.

This chain connects TRBV27 to TRBJ2-1; 16 nucleotides agree with TRBD2. Germline trimming cut 3 bases from V and 3 bases from J; bases unmatched to any gene: 8. This CDR3 region has 19 residues. In germline, CDR1 is MNHEY, CDR2 SMNVEV (reference sequence). As DNA, the CDR3 is TGTGCCAGCAGTTTGACGGGGACTAGCGGGAGGGTGAACTACAATGAGCAGTTCTTC. It yields the protein CASSLTGTSGRVNYNEQFF.

V usage is TRBV9 and J usage is TRBJ1-3, with 8 bases lining up with TRBD1. V lost 4 bases and J lost 3; bases outside the gene matches: 3. Germline V lookup: CDR1 SGDLS, CDR2 YYNGEE. The CDR3 is 14 amino acids. The CDR3 spells CASSPTGVGNTIYF. DNA of the CDR3: TGTGCCAGCAGCCCGACAGGGGTTGGAAACACCATATATTTT.

The chain links TRBV6-2 or TRBV6-3 to TRBJ2-2; no definite D call. The germline gives CDR1 MNHEY, CDR2 SVGEGT. The V end lost 2 bases, the J end lost 8 bases, and 18 bases lay between the germline ends. This CDR3 is built from 16 residues. CDR3 in DNA: TGTGCCAGCAGTTACCCCCACCCAGGTCGATCAGGGGAGCTGTTTTTT. Translation gives CASSYPHPGRSGELFF.

The chain links TRBV11-2 to TRBJ2-7; maybe TRBD1 (6 bases). CDR3 length equals 15 residues. Germline V gives CDR1 SGHAT, CDR2 FQNNGV. Trimming stripped 5 bases from V and 0 bases from J, with 14 bases between. The CDR3 here is CASSPPTGFSYEQYF. CDR3 nucleotide sequence: TGTGCCAGCAGCCCTCCAACAGGGTTCTCCTACGAGCAGTACTTC.